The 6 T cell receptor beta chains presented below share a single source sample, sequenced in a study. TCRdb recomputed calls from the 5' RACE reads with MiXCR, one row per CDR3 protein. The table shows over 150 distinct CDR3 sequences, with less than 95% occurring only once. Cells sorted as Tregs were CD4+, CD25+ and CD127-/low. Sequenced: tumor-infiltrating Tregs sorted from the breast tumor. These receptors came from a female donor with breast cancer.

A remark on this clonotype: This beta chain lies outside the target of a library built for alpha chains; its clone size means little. The CDR3 DNA follows: TGTGCCAGCAGGCTTAATTCCTACAATGAGCAGTTCTTC. This sequence encodes CASRLNSYNEQFF. The chain is built from TRBV7-8 and TRBJ2-1; D is ambiguous. The CDR3 runs 13 residues. V gave up 6 bases and J gave up 1 base, with 7 bases separating them. Germline CDR1 reads SGHVS; CDR2 reads FQNEAQ.

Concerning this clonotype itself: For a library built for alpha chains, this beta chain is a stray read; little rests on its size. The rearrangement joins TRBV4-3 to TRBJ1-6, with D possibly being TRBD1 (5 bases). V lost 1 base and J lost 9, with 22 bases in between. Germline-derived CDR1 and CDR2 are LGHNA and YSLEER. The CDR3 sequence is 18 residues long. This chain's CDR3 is CASSQGGGIRGFVSPLHF. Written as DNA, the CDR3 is TGCGCCAGCAGCCAAGGCGGGGGGATCCGGGGGTTCGTTTCACCCCTCCACTTT.

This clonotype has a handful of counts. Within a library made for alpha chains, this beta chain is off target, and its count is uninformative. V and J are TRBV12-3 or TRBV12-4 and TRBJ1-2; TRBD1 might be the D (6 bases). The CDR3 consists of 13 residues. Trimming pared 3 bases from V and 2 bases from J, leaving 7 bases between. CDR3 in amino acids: CASSFDRNYGYTF. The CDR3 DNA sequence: TGTGCCAGCAGTTTTGACAGGAACTATGGCTACACCTTC.

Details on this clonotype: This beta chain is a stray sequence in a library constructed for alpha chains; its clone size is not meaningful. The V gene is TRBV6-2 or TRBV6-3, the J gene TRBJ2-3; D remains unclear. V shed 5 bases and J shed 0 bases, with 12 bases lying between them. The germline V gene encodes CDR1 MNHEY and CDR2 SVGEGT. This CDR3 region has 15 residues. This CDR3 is CASSIRLTSTDTQYF. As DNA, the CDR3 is TGTGCCAGCAGTATAAGACTCACTAGCACAGATACGCAGTATTTT.

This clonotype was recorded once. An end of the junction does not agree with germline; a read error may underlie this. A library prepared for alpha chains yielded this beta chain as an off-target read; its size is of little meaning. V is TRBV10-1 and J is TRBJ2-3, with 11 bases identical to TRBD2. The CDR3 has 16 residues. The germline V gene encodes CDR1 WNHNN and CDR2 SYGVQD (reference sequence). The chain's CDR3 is CTSSPRLAGITDTQYF. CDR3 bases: TGCACCAGCAGCCCGAGACTAGCGGGAATCACAGATACGCAGTATTTT.

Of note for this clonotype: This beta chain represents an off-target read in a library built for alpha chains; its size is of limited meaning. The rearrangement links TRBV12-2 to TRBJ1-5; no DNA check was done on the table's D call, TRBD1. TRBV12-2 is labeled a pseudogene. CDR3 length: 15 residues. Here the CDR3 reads CASRKRDRANQPQHF. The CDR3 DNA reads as TGTGCAAGTCGCAAACGGGACAGAGCAAATCAGCCCCAGCATTTT.